The present T cell receptor (beta chain) was sequenced within a study of T cell responses to AZD1222 COVID-19 vaccine. This CDR3 region has 14 residues. Looked up from germline, CDR1 is MDHEN and CDR2 is SYDVKM. Trimming took 5 bases from V and 0 from J, leaving 10 bases between them. TCRdb keeps only in-frame clones here, not all; method: immunoSEQ multiplex PCR. The table includes 120,000 to 150,000 clones, around 90% detected once. This material consisted of peripheral blood, taken 28 days after the second dose of the MenACWY control vaccine. This sequence joins TRBV28 and TRBJ1-1, with D possibly matching TRBD1 (5 bases). The sequence came from an adult who received the MenACWY meningococcal vaccine as a control. CDR3: CASSHGTMNTEAFF. CDR3 DNA sequence: TGTGCCAGCAGTCACGGGACTATGAACACTGAAGCTTTCTTT.